This is a list of T cell receptor beta chains from one sample in a study of cytomegalovirus exposure and HLA in healthy donors. TCRdb's table, derived via immunoSEQ multiplex PCR, lists solely in-frame clones and lacks some. The sample has over 95,000 clones; 76% are singletons. The sample consisted of PBMCs. Source of these receptors: a woman aged 35 to 49 in good health and CMV-seropositive. CDR3s include the opening cysteine and the closing phenylalanine or tryptophan. The order of the fields is CDR3 protein, CDR3 DNA, D gene, J gene, V gene, clone size. D genes are given only for firm matches. The size of a clone is reported for some rows only, either as once, few or many, or as a class for expanded clones.

CASSFGRGNTEAFF | TGTGCCAGCAGCTTCGGCCGCGGGAACACTGAAGCTTTCTTT | NA | TRBJ1-1 | TRBV6-5 | few
CATSRLQGDSPLHF | TGTGCCACCAGCAGGTTACAGGGTGATTCACCCCTCCACTTT | NA | TRBJ1-6 | TRBV15 | NA
CASSLGGSDEQYF | TGTGCCAGCAGCTTAGGCGGGTCGGACGAGCAGTACTTC | NA | TRBJ2-7 | TRBV7-2 | NA
CASGLVSLYGYTF | TGTGCTAGTGGTTTGGTAAGCCTTTATGGCTACACCTTC | NA | TRBJ1-2 | TRBV12-5 | NA
CASSPFPGTYEQYF | TGTGCCAGCTCACCTTTTCCAGGCACCTACGAGCAGTACTTC | NA | TRBJ2-7 | TRBV18 | NA
CASSVRGLNTEAFF | TGTGCCAGCAGCGTTCGAGGCCTGAACACTGAAGCTTTCTTT | NA | TRBJ1-1 | TRBV9 | NA
CASSREGRQHTEAFF | TGTGCCAGTAGCAGGGAGGGGAGACAGCACACTGAAGCTTTCTTT | NA | TRBJ1-1 | TRBV19 | NA
CASSLGTTYGYTF | TGTGCCAGCAGCCTAGGGACAACCTATGGCTACACCTTC | NA | TRBJ1-2 | TRBV5-6 | NA
CASSSQGGLNTGELFF | TGTGCCAGCAGTTCCCAGGGTGGATTGAACACCGGGGAGCTGTTTTTT | NA | TRBJ2-2 | TRBV6-5 | few
CASSPRTSGGNTQYF | TGTGCCAGCAGTCCGCGGACTAGCGGGGGAAATACGCAGTATTTT | TRBD2 | TRBJ2-3 | TRBV2 | once
CAWSSQGAGKNIQYF | TGTGCCTGGAGTTCGCAGGGGGCCGGCAAAAACATTCAGTACTTC | TRBD1 | TRBJ2-4 | TRBV30 | NA
CASSRPGEEAFF | TGCGCCAGCAGTCGTCCGGGAGAAGAAGCTTTCTTT | NA | TRBJ1-1 | TRBV10-1 | NA
CASRLPGGRTEQFF | TGTGCCAGCAGGCTACCGGGGGGGCGGACTGAGCAGTTCTTC | TRBD2 | TRBJ2-1 | TRBV6-1 | NA
CASSQEDRGSYEQYF | TGCGCCAGCAGCCAAGAGGACAGGGGATCGTACGAGCAGTACTTC | TRBD1 | TRBJ2-7 | TRBV4-1 | few
CASSLKGGSSYEQYF | TGCGCCAGCAGCTTAAAGGGGGGGAGCTCCTACGAGCAGTACTTC | NA | TRBJ2-7 | TRBV5-1 | few
CASSYSMSNEQFF | TGTGCCAGCAGTTACTCGATGTCGAACGAGCAGTTCTTC | NA | TRBJ2-1 | TRBV7-9 | few
CASSGQMNTEAFF | TGCGCCAGCAGTGGCCAGATGAACACTGAAGCTTTCTTT | NA | TRBJ1-1 | TRBV10-2 | NA
CASSSGTGLTGELFF | TGTGCCAGCAGTTCCGGGACAGGGCTTACCGGGGAGCTGTTTTTT | TRBD1 | TRBJ2-2 | TRBV5-8 | once
CAWSIGAGKNTIYF | TGTGCCTGGAGTATTGGGGCCGGCAAAAACACCATATATTTT | NA | TRBJ1-3 | TRBV30 | few
CACSSRSGVTRTDTQYF | TGTGCCTGTAGCAGCCGGAGTGGGGTCACTAGGACAGATACGCAGTATTTT | NA | TRBJ2-3 | TRBV30 | NA
CASSPGVYNEQFF | TGTGCCAGCAGCCCAGGGGTCTACAATGAGCAGTTCTTC | NA | TRBJ2-1 | TRBV7-3 | NA
CASSSQTGGYTEAFF | TGTGCCAGCAGCTCCCAGACAGGGGGATACACTGAAGCTTTCTTT | TRBD1 | TRBJ1-1 | TRBV13 | NA
CASSGAHRGVESEQYF | TGTGCCAGCAGTGGAGCCCACAGGGGTGTCGAGAGCGAGCAGTACTTC | TRBD1 | TRBJ2-7 | TRBV6-1 | NA
CASSLDKAGGSNTQYF | TGTGCCAGCAGCTTAGATAAAGCGGGGGGCTCAAATACGCAGTATTTT | TRBD2 | TRBJ2-3 | TRBV7-2 | NA
CASQGQPNTEAFF | TGTGCCAGCCAGGGACAGCCGAACACTGAAGCTTTCTTT | TRBD1 | TRBJ1-1 | TRBV6-1 | NA
CASSPRGGTYNEQFF | TGTGCCAGCTCACCACGAGGGGGTACCTACAATGAGCAGTTCTTC | NA | TRBJ2-1 | TRBV18 | few
CASRRGVVHTEAFF | TGTGCCAGTAGGCGGGGGGTGGTACACACTGAAGCTTTCTTT | NA | TRBJ1-1 | TRBV6-5 | NA
CASSLARGLGTEAFF | TGTGCCAGCAGCTTAGCTAGGGGGCTGGGCACTGAAGCTTTCTTT | TRBD1 | TRBJ1-1 | TRBV7-9 | few
CASSQECYTF | TGCGCCAGCAGTCAGGAGTGCTACACCTTC | NA | TRBJ1-2 | TRBV23-1 | NA